The 29 T cell receptor beta chains below all came from one sample that was sequenced in a study of cytomegalovirus exposure and HLA in healthy donors (dated by TCRdb to about 2017). The library was prepared using the immunoSEQ multiplex PCR assay. For the multiplex PCR, a mixture combining 60 forward primers for TCR Vbeta segments and 13 reverse primers for TCR Jbeta segments was used. The source is immuneACCESS, and TCRdb retained only in-frame sequences with V and J called. Part of the clones is not carried over; for the studies checked, unresolved V genes explain less than half of this, and the remainder is unexplained. Here the sample has over 250,000 clones; about nine tenths occur a single time. The ten largest clones capture around 4% of the sample. The specimen was PBMCs. Receptor source: a man in his forties or fifties in good health and CMV-seropositive.

V usage is TRBV2 and J usage is TRBJ2-5; no reliable D call. V was trimmed by 1 base and J by 4 bases, leaving 10 bases between them. The CDR3 has 14 residues. The V gene's germline CDR1 is SNHLY and CDR2 FYNNEI. CDR3 sequence reads: CASSEGAAGETQYF. CDR3 nucleotide sequence: TGTGCCAGCAGTGAAGGGGCAGCTGGAGAGACCCAGTACTTC.

The V and J genes are TRBV28 and TRBJ1-5; a weak D match, TRBD1 (5 bases). Germline CDR1 is MDHEN and CDR2 is SYDVKM. CDR3 length equals 13 residues. Trimming cost V 3 bases and J 7 bases, with 10 bases left between them. CDR3 loop: CASSFTGVQPQHF. The CDR3 coding sequence is TGTGCCAGCAGTTTTACGGGGGTGCAGCCCCAGCATTTT.

This chain connects TRBV27 to TRBJ2-2; D might be TRBD1 (7 bases). The CDR3 totals 18 residues. V lost 3 bases to trimming and J lost 4 bases, with 21 bases between them. CDR1 is MNHEY, CDR2 SMNVEV, per germline (reference sequence). CDR3 region: CASSLGGQRTAFTGELFF. The CDR3, as DNA: TGTGCCAGCAGTTTGGGGGGACAGAGGACAGCATTCACCGGGGAGCTGTTTTTT.

The chain couples TRBV5-1 to TRBJ2-1; D gene unclear. This CDR3 has 15 residues. Trimming removed 5 bases at V and 1 base at J, with 13 bases between. Germline assignment: CDR1 SGHRS and CDR2 YFSETQ. CDR3 loop: CASRLEYRSYNEQFF. The CDR3, as DNA: TGCGCCAGCAGGCTGGAGTATCGTTCCTACAATGAGCAGTTCTTC.

This chain connects TRBV7-8 to TRBJ1-1; D possibly corresponds to TRBD1 (5 bases). Germline loops: CDR1 SGHVS, CDR2 FQNEAQ. The V end was cut by 1 base, the J end by 4 bases, with 13 bases between. The CDR3 has 15 residues. The CDR3 loop reads CASSLERGRGTEAFF. DNA of the CDR3: TGTGCCAGCAGCTTAGAGCGGGGCCGGGGCACTGAAGCTTTCTTT.

V usage is TRBV6-5 and J usage is TRBJ2-7, with TRBD1 matching 9 bases. The germline CDR1 and CDR2 sequences are MNHEY and SVGAGI. V gave up 6 bases and J gave up 3 bases; unmatched junction bases: 6. The CDR3 extends over 14 amino acids. The CDR3, as DNA: TGTGCCAGCAGCCTAACAGGGGGCAGCTACGAGCAGTACTTC. Its protein product is CASSLTGGSYEQYF.

The chain couples TRBV5-4 to TRBJ2-7; TRBD1 agrees at 8 bases. V was pared by 4 bases and J by 3 bases, with 9 bases of the junction left unmatched. Germline CDR1 is SGHNT and CDR2 is YYREEE (reference sequence). This CDR3 contains 15 residues. The CDR3 DNA reads TGTGCCAGCAGCATAACCGGGACAGGAGTCTACGAGCAGTACTTC. It encodes CASSITGTGVYEQYF. The full variable domain, completed using reference TRBV5-4 and TRBJ2-7, is ETGVTQSPTHLIKTRGQQVTLRCSSQSGHNTVSWYQQALGQGPQFIFQYYREEENGRGNFPPRFSGLQFPNYSSELNVNALELDDSALYLCASSITGTGVYEQYFGPGTRLTVT.

The chain couples TRBV7-2 to TRBJ1-2; TRBD1 agrees at 10 bases. Trimming at V came to 5 bases and at J to 4 bases, leaving 4 bases not matched to a gene. Looked up from germline, CDR1 is SGHTA and CDR2 is FQGNSA. This CDR3 spans 14 amino acids. CDR3 sequence (DNA): TGTGCCAGCAGCGTGACAGGGGGCGGCTATGGCTACACCTTC. Protein product: CASSVTGGGYGYTF. Full variable domain (rest looked up from reference TRBV7-2 and TRBJ1-2): GAGVSQSPSNKVTEKGKDVELRCDPISGHTALYWYRQSLGQGLEFLIYFQGNSAPDKSGLPSDRFSAERTGGSVSTLTIQRTQQEDSAVYLCASSVTGGGYGYTFGSGTRLTVV.

This chain uses TRBV2 with TRBJ2-5; no clear D gene. This CDR3 has 13 residues. Germline V lookup: CDR1 SNHLY, CDR2 FYNNEI. V was cut by 8 bases and J by 1 base, with 11 bases left in between. For the CDR3, the DNA is TGTGCCAGCGCAACGCGAATCCAAGAGACCCAGTACTTC. Translation gives CASATRIQETQYF.

V usage is TRBV27 and J usage is TRBJ2-5; the match to TRBD1 covers 9 bases. The CDR3 is 17 residues long. V was clipped by 6 bases and J by 4 bases; unmatched bases: 15. Germline lookup yields CDR1 MNHEY and CDR2 SMNVEV (reference sequence). The CDR3 reads CASRPSFRTGVRETQYF. As DNA, the CDR3 is TGTGCCAGCAGACCTTCATTTAGGACAGGGGTCCGAGAGACCCAGTACTTC.

This clone was recorded once. This chain links TRBV28 with TRBJ2-7, with a tentative D call TRBD1 (7 bases). The CDR3 sequence is 15 residues long. Germline V gene sequence: CDR1 MDHEN, CDR2 SYDVKM. V was shortened by 5 bases and J by 3 bases, with 17 bases between the two germline ends. CDR3 bases: TGTGCCAGCAGTCAGACCGGGACAGCGGGCTACGAGCAGTACTTC. This codes for CASSQTGTAGYEQYF.

The chain employs TRBV5-4 and TRBJ2-1, with 10 positions matching TRBD2. The CDR3 loop spans 15 amino acids. In germline, CDR1 is SGHNT, CDR2 YYREEE (reference sequence). V was clipped by 0 bases and J by 9 bases; unmatched bases: 6. In DNA form, the CDR3 reads TGTGCCAGCAGCTTGGCGTCTAGCGGGAGTGGTGAGCAGTTCTTC. Its translation is CASSLASSGSGEQFF.

The chain joins TRBV29-1 to TRBJ2-7, with D tentatively TRBD2 (6 bases). Looked up from germline, CDR1 is SQVTM and CDR2 is ANQGSEA. V gave up 7 bases and J gave up 0 bases, with 13 bases separating them. The CDR3 contains 13 residues. CDR3 bases: TGCAGCGCAAGGGACTTCGGCTCCTACGAGCAGTACTTC. It yields the protein CSARDFGSYEQYF.

This chain joins TRBV23-1 and TRBJ2-7; no clear D. TRBV23-1 counts as an open reading frame of uncertain function. With 0 bases removed from V and 3 bases from J, the gap between germline ends came to 12 bases. CDR3 size: 15 residues. CDR3 protein: CASSQSRGGYYEQYF. The CDR3 region has the DNA TGCGCCAGCAGTCAATCCCGAGGCGGATACTACGAGCAGTACTTC.

V and J are TRBV19 and TRBJ2-1; weak D call: TRBD2 (5 bases). Germline V gene data show CDR1 as LNHDA and CDR2 as SQIVND (reference sequence). Trimming shortened V by 5 bases and J by 2 bases, and 13 bases separated the two germline ends. This CDR3 comprises 15 residues. The CDR3 here is CASSRGRSTYNEQFF. The DNA of the CDR3 is TGTGCCAGTAGTCGAGGGAGATCGACCTACAATGAGCAGTTCTTC.

The chain recombines TRBV7-2 with TRBJ2-1, with 12 bases aligning to TRBD2. With 0 bases clipped from V and 7 bases from J, the junction kept 7 bases outside the gene matches. This CDR3 is built from 17 residues. Germline CDR1 is SGHTA and CDR2 is FQGNSA. DNA of the CDR3: TGTGCCAGCAGCTTAGCGTGGCTAGCGGGAGGGGGTAATGAGCAGTTCTTC. Translating it yields CASSLAWLAGGGNEQFF.

This chain links TRBV4-3 with TRBJ1-1, with TRBD1 matching over 8 bases. Germline assignment: CDR1 LGHNA and CDR2 YSLEER. This CDR3 has 16 amino acids. The V segment lost 1 base and the J segment 2 bases; nucleotides outside the gene matches: 6. CDR3 protein: CASSQGQGLGNTEAFF. CDR3 in DNA: TGCGCCAGCAGCCAAGGACAGGGGCTTGGTAACACTGAAGCTTTCTTT.

This chain connects TRBV28 to TRBJ2-2; 7 nucleotides agree with TRBD1. Germline CDR1 and CDR2: MDHEN and SYDVKM. This CDR3 contains 15 residues. V lost 4 bases, J lost 1 base, and 3 bases stayed unmatched. The CDR3 sequence: CASSSYRGNTGELFF. The CDR3 region has the DNA TGTGCCAGCAGTTCCTACAGGGGGAACACCGGGGAGCTGTTTTTT.

The chain has TRBV2 and TRBJ2-3, with TRBD2 identical over 11 bases. Per germline, CDR1 SNHLY and CDR2 FYNNEI. J gave up 6 bases and V 5 bases, and 16 bases lay outside the gene matches. The CDR3 is 18 amino acids. This chain's CDR3 is CASSLFRVAGGPMDTQYF. The CDR3 DNA is TGTGCCAGCAGTTTATTCCGGGTAGCGGGAGGGCCGATGGATACGCAGTATTTT.

This chain uses TRBV6-1 with TRBJ1-3; D may be TRBD1 (6 bases). This CDR3 has 15 amino acids. V was clipped by 6 bases and J by 1 base, with 13 bases between them. Germline values: CDR1 MNHNS, CDR2 SASEGT. The CDR3 reads CASSRTVPSGNTIYF. The CDR3 region has the DNA TGTGCCAGCAGCCGGACAGTTCCTTCTGGAAACACCATATATTTT.

This sequence joins TRBV5-1 and TRBJ2-3; 11 bases are a match to TRBD2. Germline V gives CDR1 SGHRS, CDR2 YFSETQ. Trimming removed 0 bases from V and 4 bases from J; junction bases left unmatched: 16. The CDR3 has 20 amino acids. CDR3 protein: CASSLAGLAGGLMGPDTQYF. CDR3 DNA: TGCGCCAGCAGCTTGGCCGGGTTAGCGGGAGGGCTTATGGGCCCAGATACGCAGTATTTT.

The chain links TRBV19 to TRBJ2-5; possible D gene TRBD2, 5 bases. The J call may not be correct, given that the DNA end is closer to TRBJ2-7. The CDR3 totals 13 residues. Germline V CDR1 and CDR2: LNHDA, SQIVND (reference sequence). The CDR3 region has the DNA TGTGCCAGTAGTTTTTCAGAGGGCTACGAGCAGTACTTC. It codes for CASSFSEGYEQYF.

This clone has a single count. The chain employs TRBV11-3 and TRBJ2-1; TRBD2 agrees at 15 bases. The germline CDR1 and CDR2 sequences are SGHNT and YENEEA. The V gene end was trimmed by 5 bases and the J gene end by 9 bases; junction bases not matched to a gene: 8. There are 16 residues in the CDR3. The CDR3 loop is CASSPGGLAGGGEQFF. CDR3 in DNA: TGTGCCAGCAGCCCCGGGGGACTAGCGGGAGGAGGTGAGCAGTTCTTC.

The chain couples TRBV28 to TRBJ2-1, with a tentative D call TRBD2 (6 bases). Per germline, CDR1 MDHEN and CDR2 SYDVKM. Between the trimmed V and J ends, which lost 3 bases and 2 bases, there was a span of 14 bases. CDR3 size: 16 residues. CDR3 in amino acids: CASSFRVGSTYNEQFF. CDR3 DNA sequence: TGTGCCAGCAGTTTCAGGGTCGGGAGTACCTACAATGAGCAGTTCTTC.

The chain has TRBV11-1 and TRBJ2-3; unclear D gene. The CDR3 consists of 14 residues. In germline, CDR1 is SGHAT, CDR2 FQDESV (reference sequence). The V gene lost 4 bases and the J gene lost 0 bases, with 8 bases spanning the gap. DNA for the CDR3: TGTGCCAGCAGCTCACGACTCAGCACAGATACGCAGTATTTT. Its protein is CASSSRLSTDTQYF. Filled out from reference TRBV11-1 and TRBJ2-3, the complete variable domain reads EAEVAQSPRYKITEKSQAVAFWCDPISGHATLYWYRQILGQGPELLVQFQDESVVDDSQLPKDRFSAERLKGVDSTLKIQPAELGDSAMYLCASSSRLSTDTQYFGPGTRLTVL.

The chain links TRBV7-3 to TRBJ2-1; possible D gene TRBD2, 6 bases. There are 13 residues in the CDR3. From germline, CDR1 is SGHTA and CDR2 FQGTGA. Trimming shortened V by 6 bases and J by 5 bases, and 11 bases separated the two germline ends. The CDR3 is CASRGGAHNEQFF. The CDR3 bases are TGTGCCAGCAGAGGAGGGGCCCACAATGAGCAGTTCTTC.

V is TRBV6-5 and J is TRBJ1-1; the D gene is possibly TRBD1 (6 bases). V was cut by 5 bases and J by 1 base, with 11 bases left in between. The CDR3 consists of 14 residues. Germline assignment: CDR1 MNHEY and CDR2 SVGAGI. Here the CDR3 reads CASSPGGPNTEAFF. The CDR3 DNA follows: TGTGCCAGCAGTCCTGGGGGCCCGAACACTGAAGCTTTCTTT.

A single count supports this clone. This chain links TRBV27 with TRBJ2-7, with TRBD2 matching 8 bases. V trimming: 5 bases; J trimming: 2 bases; junction bases outside the gene matches: 11. Per germline, CDR1 MNHEY and CDR2 SMNVEV (reference sequence). This CDR3 comprises 16 residues. Here the CDR3 reads CASSPSAGGGTYEQYF. The CDR3 DNA reads as TGTGCCAGCAGTCCTTCCGCCGGGGGGGGAACCTACGAGCAGTACTTC.

The chain joins TRBV5-6 to TRBJ1-2; maybe TRBD1 (5 bases). This CDR3 is built from 14 residues. Germline loops: CDR1 SGHDT, CDR2 YYEEEE. V lost 3 bases and J 4 bases, leaving 13 bases between the germline ends. The CDR3 nucleotides are TGTGCCAGCAGCTCTGTTGGCAGGGTCTATGGCTACACCTTC. As protein: CASSSVGRVYGYTF.